This passage covers 30 T cell receptor beta chains from one sample sequenced in a study of blood T cell repertoires in COVID-19. TCRdb's copy holds only in-frame clones and misses some; the assay was immunoSEQ multiplex PCR. The sample lists 150,000 to 200,000 clones, 78% occurring once. The sequencing input was PBMCs or T cells enriched from blood (not recorded which). These receptors were collected from a woman between 45 and 60 years old who had recovered from COVID-19.

The chain is built from TRBV12-3 or TRBV12-4 and TRBJ1-2; 8 bases align to TRBD1. This CDR3 contains 12 residues. V lost 6 bases to trimming and J lost 10 bases; unmatched junction nucleotides: 7. The CDR3 coding sequence is TGTGCCAGCAGCCGGACAGGGCAACTCTACACCTTC. This sequence encodes CASSRTGQLYTF.

This sequence joins TRBV5-1 and TRBJ1-3; D is perhaps TRBD1 (6 bases). The CDR3 runs to 14 residues. Germline lookup yields CDR1 SGHRS and CDR2 YFSETQ. Trimming pared 4 bases from V and 4 bases from J, leaving 12 bases between. The DNA for the CDR3 is TGCGCCAGCAGCCCTTTCACAGGGGGAAACACCATATATTTT. Translated: CASSPFTGGNTIYF.

V and J are TRBV7-9 and TRBJ2-1; 9 positions match TRBD1. The CDR3 is 16 amino acids. Trimming removed 5 bases from V and 7 bases from J; junction bases left unmatched: 12. Germline CDR1 SEHNR, CDR2 FQNEAQ (reference sequence). In DNA form, the CDR3 reads TGTGCCAGCAGCAATCGTTTTGGGGACAGGGCGAATGAGCAGTTCTTC. This translates into CASSNRFGDRANEQFF.

V and J are TRBV5-1 and TRBJ1-1; TRBD1 matches 7 bases. Germline V CDR1 and CDR2: SGHRS, YFSETQ. J was trimmed by 0 bases and V by 4 bases; bases with no gene match: 3. The CDR3 is 14 residues long. CDR3 region: CASSNGQVNTEAFF. The DNA of the CDR3 is TGCGCCAGCAGCAACGGACAGGTGAACACTGAAGCTTTCTTT.

The chain has TRBV7-9 and TRBJ2-3; D is possibly TRBD1 (6 bases). There are 15 residues in the CDR3. Germline CDR1 and CDR2: SEHNR and FQNEAQ (reference sequence). Trimming removed 3 bases from V and 2 bases from J, with 12 bases in between. CDR3 sequence (DNA): TGTGCCAGCAGCTTTGAAGGGGGTGTCACAGATACGCAGTATTTT. Amino acids: CASSFEGGVTDTQYF.

The gene calls are TRBV7-8 and TRBJ1-6; D uncertain. The length of the CDR3 is 16 residues. Trimming took off 5 bases at V and 4 bases at J, with 15 bases between the two ends. Germline V gene data show CDR1 as SGHVS and CDR2 as FQNEAQ. The chain's CDR3 is CASSPSGPAYNSPLHF. CDR3 DNA sequence: TGTGCCAGCAGCCCCTCTGGGCCAGCTTATAATTCACCCCTCCACTTT.

The chain couples TRBV6-4 to TRBJ2-2, with 9 bases lining up with TRBD1. This CDR3 contains 14 residues. Germline V gene lookup returns CDR1 MRHNA and CDR2 SNTAGT. V lost 6 bases, J lost 2 bases, and 1 base stayed unmatched. The CDR3 sequence is CASRGQGNTGELFF. The CDR3 coding sequence is TGTGCCAGCAGGGGACAGGGCAACACCGGGGAGCTGTTTTTT.

This clone was counted ten times or more. The J gene is TRBJ2-5, the V gene TRBV11-2; no definite D call. V lost 5 bases and J 4 bases, leaving 11 bases between the germline ends. Germline V gene data show CDR1 as SGHAT and CDR2 as FQNNGV. The length of the CDR3 is 13 residues. DNA of the CDR3: TGTGCCAGCAGCCCAACGCGCCGAGAGACCCAGTACTTC. Amino acid sequence: CASSPTRRETQYF.

This rearrangement joins TRBV19 to TRBJ1-3; D uncertain. The CDR3 sequence is 14 residues long. Germline CDR1 is LNHDA and CDR2 is SQIVND (reference sequence). Deletions cut 8 bases from V and 0 bases from J, with 11 bases between. The chain's CDR3 is CASQTASSGNTIYF. CDR3 bases: TGTGCCAGTCAGACTGCCAGCTCTGGAAACACCATATATTTT.

This chain links TRBV23-1 with TRBJ1-3; D remains unclear. TRBV23-1 is sorted into the ORF group, with uncertain function. V lost 8 bases to trimming and J lost 7 bases, with 15 bases between them. CDR3 length: 13 residues. Written as DNA, the CDR3 is TGCGCCAGCCGAACACGGAGGGAGAACACCATATATTTT. Translating it yields CASRTRRENTIYF.

This clone has only a few counts. The chain links TRBV29-1 to TRBJ2-1, with D perhaps TRBD2 (5 bases). The CDR3 contains 11 residues. Looked up from germline, CDR1 is SQVTM and CDR2 is ANQGSEA. V lost 7 bases, J lost 10 bases, and 14 bases lay in between. Here the CDR3 DNA reads TGCAGCGCTCAGGACTGGAAGGAGCAGTTCTTC. Protein sequence: CSAQDWKEQFF.

The chain links TRBV10-3 to TRBJ1-3; 8 bases fit TRBD1. The J segment lost 5 bases and the V segment lost 5 bases, leaving 8 bases of the junction unmatched. The germline V gene has CDR1 ENHRY and CDR2 SYGVKD. The CDR3 covers 15 residues. CDR3 sequence reads: CAISSWTGSRNTIYF. CDR3 in DNA: TGTGCCATCAGTAGCTGGACAGGGTCAAGAAACACCATATATTTT.

This rearrangement joins TRBV29-1 to TRBJ2-7; 14 nucleotides align to TRBD2. Germline loops: CDR1 SQVTM, CDR2 ANQGSEA. There are 16 residues in the CDR3. Unmatched junction bases numbered 5, after V lost 1 base and J lost 3 bases. The DNA for the CDR3 is TGCAGCGTTGAAGCCCCCGGGACTAGCGGGAGCTACGAGCAGTACTTC. Translation gives CSVEAPGTSGSYEQYF.

V usage is TRBV29-1 and J usage is TRBJ1-2; TRBD1 matches 8 bases. The germline CDR1 and CDR2 sequences are SQVTM and ANQGSEA. Germline trimming cut 4 bases from V and 8 bases from J; bases unmatched to any gene: 18. CDR3 length equals 16 residues. The CDR3 spells CSVVWGQDGQRGGYTF. CDR3 DNA sequence: TGCAGCGTTGTGTGGGGACAGGACGGGCAAAGGGGAGGCTACACCTTC.

The chain carries TRBV5-1 and TRBJ1-2, with D possibly matching TRBD1 (5 bases). Germline loops: CDR1 SGHRS, CDR2 YFSETQ. This CDR3 comprises 15 residues. V gave up 5 bases and J gave up 6 bases, with 20 bases separating them. CDR3 amino acids: CASSFPSKWGHGYTF. The CDR3 nucleotides read TGCGCCAGCAGTTTTCCCTCCAAATGGGGCCATGGCTACACCTTC. The variable domain in full, completed from reference TRBV5-1 and TRBJ1-2, reads KAGVTQTPRYLIKTRGQQVTLSCSPISGHRSVSWYQQTPGQGLQFLFEYFSETQRNKGNFPGRFSGRQFSNSRSEMNVSTLELGDSALYLCASSFPSKWGHGYTFGSGTRLTVV.

This sequence joins TRBV18 and TRBJ2-5; 8 bases are shared with TRBD2. The germline CDR1 and CDR2 sequences are KGHSH and LQKENI. V trimming: 3 bases; J trimming: 5 bases; junction bases outside the gene matches: 8. This CDR3 spans 15 amino acids. The DNA for the CDR3 is TGTGCCAGCTCACCGGGACTAGTTTGGGTGGAGACCCAGTACTTC. The encoded protein is CASSPGLVWVETQYF.

This sequence joins TRBV24-1 and TRBJ2-7; D not resolved. V dropped 9 bases and J dropped 4 bases, with 15 bases sitting between them. The CDR3 sequence is 13 residues long. CDR1 is KGHDR, CDR2 SFDVKD, per germline. The CDR3 reads CATGTREAYEQYF. Here the CDR3 DNA reads TGTGCCACCGGTACGCGAGAGGCGTACGAGCAGTACTTC.

The count of this clone is one. This chain joins TRBV3-1 (or the pseudogene TRBV3-2) and TRBJ2-1, with 13 positions matching TRBD2. V lost 0 bases, J lost 8 bases, and 13 bases stayed unmatched. This CDR3 contains 19 residues. Germline values: CDR1 LGHDT, CDR2 YNNKEL (reference sequence). CDR3 nucleotide sequence: TGTGCCAGCAGCCAAGATCGGGTTTTCACTAGCGGGAGGGCCTATGAGCAGTTCTTC. It specifies CASSQDRVFTSGRAYEQFF.

About this clone itself: One end of the junction varies from germline; a read error may be responsible. The rearrangement links TRBV11-2 to TRBJ2-1; 9 bases agree with TRBD1. Germline V gene data show CDR1 as SGHAT and CDR2 as FQNNGV. The CDR3 has 16 amino acids. For the CDR3, the DNA is TGTGCCAGCAGCGCGGGGACAGGGAGAGGGCCCAATAAGCAGTTCTTC. It translates to CASSAGTGRGPNKQFF.

The chain is built from TRBV15 and TRBJ2-7; 11 bases map to TRBD2. The germline gives CDR1 LNHNV, CDR2 YYDKDF (reference sequence). Losses at the gene ends were 0 bases for V and 3 bases for J; bases not matched to a gene: 4. CDR3 length: 16 amino acids. The CDR3 DNA follows: TGTGCCACCAGCAGAGATTTGGGGACTAGCGGCTACGAGCAGTACTTC. Protein sequence: CATSRDLGTSGYEQYF.

A single count supports this clone. The genes are TRBV11-3 and TRBJ2-2; TRBD2 aligns across 11 bases. With 1 base clipped from V and 7 bases from J, the junction kept 5 bases outside the gene matches. CDR1 SGHNT and CDR2 YENEEA come from the germline V gene. The CDR3 covers 16 residues. The CDR3 here is CASSLGAGLADGELFF. The CDR3 DNA reads as TGTGCCAGCAGCTTAGGGGCGGGACTAGCGGACGGGGAGCTGTTTTTT.

This clone is a singleton in its sample. The chain links TRBV2 to TRBJ1-4; no clear D. Germline lookup yields CDR1 SNHLY and CDR2 FYNNEI. There are 12 residues in the CDR3. The V gene lost 7 bases and the J gene lost 15 bases, with 18 bases spanning the gap. Written as DNA, the CDR3 is TGTGCCAGCAATAACCCCCGCGAGAGAGTGTTTTTT. Its translation: CASNNPRERVFF.

This clone occurred once. The rearrangement links TRBV29-1 to TRBJ2-1; D unclear. Trimming took 4 bases from V and 7 from J, leaving 5 bases between them. Germline loops: CDR1 SQVTM, CDR2 ANQGSEA. CDR3 length equals 10 residues. This CDR3 is CSVGTNEQFF. The CDR3 nucleotides read TGCAGCGTTGGAACAAATGAGCAGTTCTTC.

The rearrangement links TRBV28 to TRBJ1-2; TRBD1 might be the D (6 bases). CDR1 and CDR2 (germline): MDHEN, SYDVKM. The CDR3 spans 12 residues. V was clipped by 7 bases and J by 0 bases, with 6 bases between them. Here the CDR3 reads CASNRANYGYTF. DNA for the CDR3: TGTGCCAGCAACAGGGCTAACTATGGCTACACCTTC.

The V gene is TRBV6-5, the J gene TRBJ1-2, with TRBD1 identical over 7 bases. The CDR3 extends over 13 amino acids. Germline V gene sequence: CDR1 MNHEY, CDR2 SVGAGI. V was clipped by 8 bases and J by 2 bases; unmatched bases: 5. The CDR3 sequence: CASYRGSNYGYTF. Here the CDR3 DNA reads TGTGCCAGCTACAGGGGATCAAACTATGGCTACACCTTC.

This clone has more than one count but fewer than ten. The chain has TRBV29-1 and TRBJ1-1; 7 bases align to TRBD1. Trimming cost V 6 bases and J 1 base; bases outside gene matches: 2. The CDR3 has 12 amino acids. From germline, CDR1 is SQVTM and CDR2 ANQGSEA. The CDR3 DNA reads as TGCAGCGTCCGACAGGGGAACACTGAAGCTTTCTTT. It translates to CSVRQGNTEAFF.

The chain employs TRBV5-1 and TRBJ2-7; 8 bases fit TRBD2. CDR1 and CDR2 from the germline V gene are SGHRS and YFSETQ. This CDR3 spans 15 amino acids. After removal of 4 bases from V and 4 bases from J, the junction contained 10 bases not matched to a gene. CDR3 region: CASSLIAGTTYEQYF. The CDR3 bases are TGCGCCAGCAGCCTAATAGCGGGAACAACATACGAGCAGTACTTC.

The chain combines TRBV11-2 with TRBJ2-3; tentative D call: TRBD2 (6 bases). The V gene's germline CDR1 is SGHAT and CDR2 FQNNGV. The V end was cut by 1 base, the J end by 2 bases, with 16 bases between. The CDR3 has 17 residues. CDR3 protein: CASSLGHGRDDTDTQYF. The CDR3 DNA reads TGTGCCAGCAGCTTAGGACACGGGCGGGACGACACAGATACGCAGTATTTT.

This clone was picked up one time. This chain joins TRBV7-9 and TRBJ2-1; the D gene is possibly TRBD1 (5 bases). This CDR3 spans 14 amino acids. V was pared by 5 bases and J by 8 bases, with 16 bases between. Germline CDR1 is SEHNR and CDR2 is FQNEAQ (reference sequence). This CDR3 is CASSPPSLGDEQFF. For the CDR3, the DNA is TGTGCCAGCAGCCCCCCTTCGCTAGGGGATGAGCAGTTCTTC. The whole variable domain, filled in from reference TRBV7-9 and TRBJ2-1, reads DTGVSQNPRHKITKRGQNVTFRCDPISEHNRLYWYRQTLGQGPEFLTYFQNEAQLEKSRLLSDRFSAERPKGSFSTLEIQRTEQGDSAMYLCASSPPSLGDEQFFGPGTRLTVL.

The J gene is TRBJ1-6, the V gene TRBV4-3, with D hard to call. Per germline, CDR1 LGHNA and CDR2 YSLEER. Trimming removed 0 bases at V and 11 bases at J, with 20 bases between. This CDR3 is built from 17 residues. Here the CDR3 reads CASSQELSYSPRPPLHF. CDR3 coding DNA: TGCGCCAGCAGCCAAGAACTTTCCTACAGCCCCCGGCCACCCCTCCACTTT.